This TCR beta chain was recovered during a study of spatial heterogeneity in lung cancer. In this sample, this clonotype turned up a few times. TCRdb called the 5' RACE reads again in MiXCR, with one record for every CDR3 protein. Altogether about 120,000 distinct CDR3 sequences are present, 12% being singletons, with the ten largest covering roughly 15%. Time point here: blood at routine non-recurrence follow-up after resection. From tumor, nontumor lung or frozen PBMC, whole RNA was taken unsorted for sequencing. This CDR3 has 14 residues. CDR1 is LGHNA, CDR2 YSLEER, per germline. V dropped 1 base and J dropped 4 bases, with 7 bases sitting between them.

The sample in question was PBMCs, obtained at follow-up. The chain couples TRBV4-3 to TRBJ2-2; D unclear. This TCR came from a male donor with early-stage non-small cell lung cancer. CDR3 bases: TGCGCCAGCAGCCAAGCGTTCGCCACCGGGGAGCTGTTTTTT. As protein: CASSQAFATGELFF.